The present entry profiles one T cell receptor beta chain with its context. It was through 5'RACE template switching that TCR cDNA was made, with a universal primer site and UMIs added. A single record per CDR3 protein comes from TCRdb applying MiXCR to the 5' RACE reads. This sample yields some 220,000 distinct CDR3 sequences, of which less than 3.5% are seen a single time; around 3.2% belongs to the top ten. This sample stems from a study of T cells after yellow fever vaccination. V shed 7 bases and J shed 2 bases, with 11 bases lying between them. Germline V gene sequence: CDR1 SNHLY, CDR2 FYNNEI. The CDR3 contains 13 residues.

V and J are TRBV2 and TRBJ2-5; D call uncertain. The source material was CD4+ T cells sorted from PBMCs, sampled 10 days after the yellow fever booster vaccination. This receptor was identified in a man in his late teens or twenties who received the YFV17D yellow fever vaccine. The CDR3 region has the DNA TGTGCCAGCAACACGGGCTATCAAGAGACCCAGTACTTC. Translation: CASNTGYQETQYF.